Sequencing of this TCR beta chain was carried out in a study of Graves' ophthalmopathy and Graves' hyperthyroidism. Study information: Peripheral blood sampling occurred at initial diagnosis, before any treatment. Study-level findings and limits: The model reached roughly 71% sensitivity and about 72% specificity for predicting ophthalmopathy progression.

The CDR3 consists of 12 residues. Trimming cost V 5 bases and J 4 bases, with 8 bases left between them. Germline loops: CDR1 MNHEY, CDR2 SVGEGT. Comments on this clonotype: Its antigen remains unidentified.

For repertoire sequencing, the TCR beta CDR3 regions were amplified from RNA transcripts. HTBI primers served in a first-round RT-PCR, which a second-round multiplex PCR followed. TCRdb independently ran MiXCR on the multiplex PCR reads; one entry per CDR3 protein. The sample holds approximately 210,000 distinct CDR3 sequences, approximately 28% seen once. The source of this sequence is a man aged 45-65 years with Graves' ophthalmopathy. The sample consisted of peripheral blood. This chain uses TRBV6-2 or TRBV6-3 with TRBJ2-5, with a weak D call TRBD2 (5 bases). CDR3 region: CASSRGVETQYF. CDR3 coding DNA: TGTGCCAGCAGTCGGGGTGTAGAGACCCAGTACTTC.